Presented here are 29 T cell receptor beta chains from one specimen sequenced in a study of cytomegalovirus exposure and HLA in healthy donors. A multiplex PCR was run with 60 Vbeta primers and 13 Jbeta primers. Clones were sequenced by immunoSEQ multiplex PCR, and TCRdb holds only the in-frame ones, with some missing. Of around 63,000 clones listed, 65% to 80% are singletons. Sequences were obtained from PBMCs. The source is a woman between 25 and 40 years old in good health and CMV-seronegative.

This clone was observed a handful of times. The chain carries TRBV7-9 and TRBJ2-3; D is perhaps TRBD2 (6 bases). The germline V and J ends were trimmed by 2 bases and 1 base, with 13 bases remaining between them. CDR1 is SEHNR, CDR2 FQNEAQ, per germline (reference sequence). This CDR3 has 16 residues. In nucleotides, the CDR3 is TGTGCCAGCAGCTTAAGGTTGGCTAGCGGCACAGATACGCAGTATTTT. Encoded protein: CASSLRLASGTDTQYF. Full variable domain (missing parts from reference TRBV7-9 and TRBJ2-3): DTGVSQNPRHKITKRGQNVTFRCDPISEHNRLYWYRQTLGQGPEFLTYFQNEAQLEKSRLLSDRFSAERPKGSFSTLEIQRTEQGDSAMYLCASSLRLASGTDTQYFGPGTRLTVL.

The gene calls are TRBV7-2 and TRBJ2-2; 7 positions agree with TRBD2. V lost 6 bases and J lost 0; bases outside the gene matches: 7. The CDR3 totals 16 residues. Germline V CDR1 and CDR2: SGHTA, FQGNSA. The CDR3, as DNA: TGTGCCAGCAGACTTAGAGCGGGGTCGAACACCGGGGAGCTGTTTTTT. It is translated as CASRLRAGSNTGELFF.

The chain recombines TRBV9 with TRBJ2-4; 8 nucleotides agree with TRBD2. V dropped 6 bases and J dropped 8; count of bases not matched to a gene: 7. The CDR3 covers 13 residues. Germline CDR1 SGDLS, CDR2 YYNGEE. CDR3 sequence (DNA): TGTGCCAGCAATACCGGGGGGGCTGACATTCAGTACTTC. This sequence encodes CASNTGGADIQYF.

CDR3 region: CASSHRGANQPQHF. The CDR3 DNA sequence: TGTGCCAGCAGCCACAGGGGTGCGAATCAGCCCCAGCATTTT. The V call is TRBV6-5, the J call TRBJ1-5; TRBD1 aligns across 7 bases. This CDR3 is built from 14 residues. Germline-derived CDR1 and CDR2 are MNHEY and SVGAGI. The V and J ends lost 6 bases and 4 bases, in that order; junction bases with no gene match: 6.

The genes are TRBV4-3 and TRBJ2-3; 10 nucleotides line up with TRBD2. CDR1 and CDR2 from the germline V gene are LGHNA and YSLEER. The CDR3 extends over 16 amino acids. Unmatched junction bases numbered 3, after V lost 1 base and J lost 2 bases. CDR3 sequence (DNA): TGCGCCAGCAGCCAAGCGACTAGCGGGTACACAGATACGCAGTATTTT. Amino acids: CASSQATSGYTDTQYF.

The chain recombines TRBV29-1 with TRBJ1-2; 10 bases are shared with TRBD1. CDR3 length: 12 amino acids. The trim removed 1 base at V and 7 bases at J, leaving 0 bases unmatched. In germline, CDR1 is SQVTM, CDR2 ANQGSEA. The CDR3 sequence: CSVEGTGGGYTF. In nucleotides, the CDR3 is TGCAGCGTTGAAGGGACAGGGGGTGGCTACACCTTC.

CDR3: CAWELLNTEAFF. CDR3 in DNA: TGTGCCTGGGAGTTGTTGAACACTGAAGCTTTCTTT. The gene calls are TRBV30 and TRBJ1-1; D gene ambiguous. V was cut by 5 bases and J by 0 bases, with 7 bases left in between. Per germline, CDR1 GTSNPN and CDR2 SVGIG (reference sequence). The CDR3 length is 12 residues.

CDR3 protein: CASSAAGVSNQPQHF. The CDR3 DNA follows: TGTGCCAGCAGCGCCGCAGGGGTTAGCAATCAGCCCCAGCATTTT. The V and J genes are TRBV9 and TRBJ1-5; D may be TRBD1 (6 bases). The CDR3 totals 15 residues. CDR1 is SGDLS, CDR2 YYNGEE, per germline. V lost 3 bases and J 0 bases, leaving 10 bases between the germline ends. Filled out from reference TRBV9 and TRBJ1-5, the complete variable domain reads DSGVTQTPKHLITATGQRVTLRCSPRSGDLSVYWYQQSLDQGLQFLIQYYNGEERAKGNILERFSAQQFPDLHSELNLSSLELGDSALYFCASSAAGVSNQPQHFGDGTRLSIL.

This clone has only one observation. V is TRBV7-9 and J is TRBJ1-5, with 10 bases matching TRBD1. The V and J ends lost 5 bases and 7 bases, in that order; junction bases with no gene match: 11. CDR3 length: 16 amino acids. CDR1 and CDR2 (germline): SEHNR, FQNEAQ (reference sequence). CDR3 in DNA: TGTGCCAGCAGCGACGCCGGACAGGGGGTAGACCAGCCCCAGCATTTT. Translating it yields CASSDAGQGVDQPQHF. Full variable domain (remainder filled in from reference TRBV7-9 and TRBJ1-5): DTGVSQNPRHKITKRGQNVTFRCDPISEHNRLYWYRQTLGQGPEFLTYFQNEAQLEKSRLLSDRFSAERPKGSFSTLEIQRTEQGDSAMYLCASSDAGQGVDQPQHFGDGTRLSIL.

The CDR3 region has the DNA TGCGCCAGCAGCCAAGATAGCGGAACCTCCTACGAGCAGTACTTC. Translation: CASSQDSGTSYEQYF. The rearrangement links TRBV4-3 to TRBJ2-7; perhaps TRBD2 as D (6 bases). Germline values: CDR1 LGHNA, CDR2 YSLEER. V was clipped by 0 bases and J by 0 bases, with 9 bases between them. The CDR3 has 15 residues.

The chain has TRBV10-1 and TRBJ2-7; D unclear. V dropped 7 bases and J dropped 3 bases, with 25 bases sitting between them. This CDR3 has 17 amino acids. Germline CDR1 reads WNHNN; CDR2 reads SYGVQD (reference sequence). The DNA for the CDR3 is TGCGCCAGCACCTCTTTTTTGGGGATTAAGGACGACTACGAGCAGTACGTC. The encoded protein is CASTSFLGIKDDYEQYV.

This clone was observed a single time. The rearrangement uses TRBV12-5 and TRBJ1-1; D gene unclear. Germline V gene data show CDR1 as LGHNT and CDR2 as FRNRAP. This CDR3 is built from 14 residues. V lost 1 base, J lost 2 bases, and 8 bases lay in between. CDR3 loop: CASGLEGANTEAFF. CDR3 DNA sequence: TGTGCTAGTGGTTTGGAGGGAGCAAACACTGAAGCTTTCTTT.

This chain uses TRBV19 with TRBJ1-5, with a possible D match to TRBD1 (5 bases). In germline, CDR1 is LNHDA, CDR2 SQIVND (reference sequence). The ends were cut back, 4 bases at V and 4 bases at J, with 17 bases in the middle. This CDR3 has 16 amino acids. The CDR3 sequence: CASSTVAGVSNQPQHF. The CDR3 DNA is TGTGCCAGTAGTACCGTTGCGGGGGTTTCTAATCAGCCCCAGCATTTT.

The chain uses TRBV29-1 and TRBJ2-7; possibly TRBD1 for D (5 bases). V dropped 2 bases and J dropped 3 bases, with 11 bases sitting between them. Germline loops: CDR1 SQVTM, CDR2 ANQGSEA. This CDR3 region has 13 residues. The chain's CDR3 is CSVEKGRGYEQYF. As DNA, the CDR3 is TGCAGCGTTGAAAAGGGAAGGGGCTACGAGCAGTACTTC.

CDR3 loop: CASSQTSGGVSGDTQYF. The CDR3 nucleotides are TGTGCCAGCTCACAGACTAGCGGGGGTGTGAGTGGAGATACGCAGTATTTT. The gene calls are TRBV18 and TRBJ2-3; 12 bases align to TRBD2. V trimming: 4 bases; J trimming: 5 bases; junction bases outside the gene matches: 10. The germline V gene encodes CDR1 KGHSH and CDR2 LQKENI. The length of the CDR3 is 17 residues.

The chain combines TRBV27 with TRBJ2-1; D uncertain. The V end lost 2 bases, the J end lost 4 bases, and 12 bases lay between the germline ends. Germline V gene sequence: CDR1 MNHEY, CDR2 SMNVEV (reference sequence). The CDR3 is 15 residues long. This chain's CDR3 is CASSLNTDSYNEQFF. CDR3 in DNA: TGTGCCAGCAGTTTAAATACAGATAGTTACAATGAGCAGTTCTTC.

J is TRBJ1-6 and V is TRBV11-2; TRBD1 might be the D (6 bases). Germline V gene lookup returns CDR1 SGHAT and CDR2 FQNNGV. The CDR3 length is 14 residues. V was clipped by 1 base and J by 7 bases, with 8 bases between them. Here the CDR3 reads CASSLAGANSPLHF. The DNA of the CDR3 is TGTGCCAGCAGCTTAGCAGGGGCCAATTCACCCCTCCACTTT.

V gene TRBV7-9 combines with J gene TRBJ2-6, with 9 nucleotides matching TRBD1. Germline assignment: CDR1 SEHNR and CDR2 FQNEAQ (reference sequence). The CDR3 covers 18 residues. The V segment lost 2 bases and the J segment 1 base; nucleotides outside the gene matches: 6. The CDR3 protein is CASSLSWTGESGANVLTF. In DNA, the CDR3 is TGTGCCAGCAGCTTAAGTTGGACAGGGGAATCTGGGGCCAACGTCCTGACTTTC.

This clone was counted a single time. The V and J genes are TRBV19 and TRBJ2-2; a possible D gene is TRBD2 (6 bases). This CDR3 spans 14 amino acids. CDR1 LNHDA and CDR2 SQIVND come from the germline V gene (reference sequence). V was cut by 5 bases and J by 7 bases, with 14 bases left in between. DNA of the CDR3: TGTGCCAGTAGTCCCAGGACGGAGGGCGGGGAGCTGTTTTTT. Translated, it gives CASSPRTEGGELFF.

The V call is TRBV5-8, the J call TRBJ2-3; 8 positions agree with TRBD2. J gave up 6 bases and V 5 bases, and 14 bases lay outside the gene matches. The CDR3 is made up of 16 amino acids. Germline-derived CDR1 and CDR2 are SGHTS and YDEGEE. The CDR3 spells CASRDRGGLASDTQYF. The CDR3 DNA follows: TGTGCCAGCAGGGATAGGGGTGGACTAGCATCGGATACGCAGTATTTT.

The chain has TRBV18 and TRBJ1-1; D uncertain. With 3 bases removed from V and 7 bases from J, the gap between germline ends came to 12 bases. The CDR3 length is 13 residues. Germline-derived CDR1 and CDR2 are KGHSH and LQKENI. DNA for the CDR3: TGTGCCAGCTCACCGGCGACTCTCCGTGAAGCTTTCTTT. Its protein product is CASSPATLREAFF.

The chain couples TRBV7-2 to TRBJ2-1; D may be TRBD2 (5 bases). The CDR3 consists of 16 residues. Germline loops: CDR1 SGHTA, CDR2 FQGNSA. The V and J ends lost 5 bases and 1 base respectively, with 15 bases between them. The CDR3 here is CASSHDPGGSYNEQFF. In DNA form, the CDR3 reads TGTGCCAGCAGCCATGACCCGGGCGGGTCCTACAATGAGCAGTTCTTC.

This clone was picked up a small number of times. The chain has TRBV25-1 and TRBJ2-5; 9 bases are shared with TRBD2. The CDR3 has 16 residues. V shed 0 bases, J shed 5 bases, and the junction held 7 bases outside the gene matches. Germline CDR1 is MGHDK and CDR2 is SYGVNS. The chain's CDR3 is CASSEYLSGGGETQYF. CDR3 nucleotides: TGTGCCAGCAGTGAATATCTTAGCGGGGGTGGCGAGACCCAGTACTTC.

This chain uses TRBV14 with TRBJ2-7; TRBD1 aligns across 9 bases. In germline, CDR1 is SGHDN, CDR2 FVKESK. The V segment lost 4 bases and the J segment 3 bases; nucleotides outside the gene matches: 22. The CDR3 has 20 amino acids. The CDR3 is CASSRLAGTGLARGSYEQYF. DNA for the CDR3: TGTGCCAGCAGCCGACTTGCCGGGACAGGGCTGGCGCGGGGGAGCTACGAGCAGTACTTC.

As DNA, the CDR3 is TGTGCCAGCAGCCTCCAGGTGCCCACAGATACGCAGTATTTT. It translates to CASSLQVPTDTQYF. V and J are TRBV5-6 and TRBJ2-3, with unresolved D. Trimming cost V 4 bases and J 2 bases, with 11 bases left between them. CDR3 length: 14 residues. The germline V gene encodes CDR1 SGHDT and CDR2 YYEEEE.

The V call is TRBV5-1, the J call TRBJ1-2; no clear D gene. Per germline, CDR1 SGHRS and CDR2 YFSETQ. V shed 5 bases and J shed 5 bases, with 19 bases lying between them. The CDR3 totals 15 residues. DNA for the CDR3: TGCGCCAGCAGGGTGGTCCCCAAAAGCGGTTATGGCTACACCTTC. It translates to CASRVVPKSGYGYTF.

The chain uses TRBV5-1 and TRBJ2-3; 7 nucleotides line up with TRBD1. The trim removed 4 bases at V and 1 base at J, leaving 3 bases unmatched. The CDR3 consists of 14 residues. CDR1 and CDR2 from the germline V gene are SGHRS and YFSETQ. This chain's CDR3 is CASSPGQGTDTQYF. CDR3 sequence (DNA): TGCGCCAGCAGCCCCGGACAGGGCACAGATACGCAGTATTTT.

The rearrangement links TRBV4-3 to TRBJ1-2; 7 bases line up with TRBD1. CDR1 is LGHNA and CDR2 is YSLEER in the germline V gene. Losses at the gene ends were 2 bases for V and 7 bases for J; bases not matched to a gene: 7. CDR3 length equals 14 residues. The CDR3 coding sequence is TGCGCCAGCAGCCAACAAACAGGGGAATCTGGCTACACCTTC. Its translation: CASSQQTGESGYTF.

The chain couples TRBV5-1 to TRBJ1-4; perhaps TRBD1 as D (5 bases). Germline V gene lookup returns CDR1 SGHRS and CDR2 YFSETQ. Trimming left V 0 bases short and J 8 bases short, with 14 bases between. The CDR3 is 15 residues long. CDR3 in DNA: TGCGCCAGCAGCTTGGCCCAGGGTGACGGAGAAAAACTGTTTTTT. Translating gives CASSLAQGDGEKLFF. The whole variable domain, filled in from reference TRBV5-1 and TRBJ1-4, reads KAGVTQTPRYLIKTRGQQVTLSCSPISGHRSVSWYQQTPGQGLQFLFEYFSETQRNKGNFPGRFSGRQFSNSRSEMNVSTLELGDSALYLCASSLAQGDGEKLFFGSGTQLSVL.